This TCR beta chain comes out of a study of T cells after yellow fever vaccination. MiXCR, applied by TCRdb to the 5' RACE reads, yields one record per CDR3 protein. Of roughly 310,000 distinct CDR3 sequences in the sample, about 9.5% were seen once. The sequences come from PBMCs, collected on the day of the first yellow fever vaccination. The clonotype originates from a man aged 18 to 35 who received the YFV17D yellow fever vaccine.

CDR3: CASSTPRGYNEQFF. The CDR3 DNA reads as TGTGCCAGCAGCACCCCCCGTGGGTACAATGAGCAGTTCTTC. The chain is built from TRBV5-5 and TRBJ2-1, with unresolved D. Germline V gene lookup returns CDR1 SGHKS and CDR2 YYEKEE (reference sequence). V gave up 4 bases and J gave up 4 bases, with 12 bases separating them. There are 14 residues in the CDR3.